This T cell receptor (beta chain) is drawn from a study of T cells in Graves' hyperthyroidism and ophthalmopathy. Amplification of TCR beta CDR3 regions used RNA as the template. A set of HTBI primers served as the primers for a first-round RT-PCR of the TCR CDR3. Using its own MiXCR run on the multiplex PCR reads, TCRdb lists one record per CDR3 protein. The table records hundreds of thousands of distinct CDR3 sequences, roughly 14% of them present only once. This CDR3 region has 15 residues. V lost 4 bases to trimming and J lost 4 bases; unmatched junction nucleotides: 8. CDR1 SGHRS and CDR2 YFSETQ come from the germline V gene.

The specimen was blood. The chain recombines TRBV5-1 with TRBJ2-5; 9 nucleotides align to TRBD2. The receptor was isolated from a man aged 18 to 30 with Graves' ophthalmopathy. In DNA, the CDR3 is TGCGCCAGCAGCGCACTAGCGGGCGTTGGAGAGACCCAGTACTTC. This sequence encodes CASSALAGVGETQYF.